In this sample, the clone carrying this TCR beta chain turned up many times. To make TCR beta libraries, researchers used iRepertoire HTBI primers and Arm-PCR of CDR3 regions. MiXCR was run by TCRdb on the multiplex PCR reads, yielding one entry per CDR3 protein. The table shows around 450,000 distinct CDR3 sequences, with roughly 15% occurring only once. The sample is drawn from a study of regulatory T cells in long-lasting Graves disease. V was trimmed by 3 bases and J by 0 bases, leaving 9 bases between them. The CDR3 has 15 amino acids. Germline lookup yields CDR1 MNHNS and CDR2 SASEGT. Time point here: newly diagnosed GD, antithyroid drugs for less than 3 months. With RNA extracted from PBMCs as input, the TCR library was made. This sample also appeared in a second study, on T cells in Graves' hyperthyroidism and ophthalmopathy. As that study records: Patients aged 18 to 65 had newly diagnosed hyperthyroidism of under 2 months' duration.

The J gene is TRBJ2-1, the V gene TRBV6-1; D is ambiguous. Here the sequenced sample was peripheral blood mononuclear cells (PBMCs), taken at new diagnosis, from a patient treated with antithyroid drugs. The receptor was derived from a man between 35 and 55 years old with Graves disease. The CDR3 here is CASSDGDDSYNEQFF. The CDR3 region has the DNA TGTGCCAGCAGTGATGGGGATGACTCCTACAATGAGCAGTTCTTC.